The present T cell receptor beta chain was sequenced within a study of T cell clonality in common variable immunodeficiency. Study-wide results and limits: Shared TCRbeta clones were fewer between CVID subjects than controls. CVID subjects had higher TCRbeta clonality than healthy controls, most marked in about a third.

Germline assignment: CDR1 SGHRS and CDR2 YFSETQ. The V gene end was trimmed by 4 bases and the J gene end by 6 bases; junction bases not matched to a gene: 11. The CDR3 covers 16 residues. Heparinized whole blood, 5 to 8 ml, came from each donor. This clone was detected many times. Its antigen is unknown. The read comes to an end 3 residues before the CDR3 does, leaving the germline J gene to fill in the end. Control and CVID samples contributed equal amounts of genomic DNA. Sequencing used immunoSEQ multiplex PCR; TCRdb keeps in-frame clones, though not all of them. Recorded here are approximately 37,000 clones, none singletons.

The sample comprised peripheral blood mononuclear cells. The receptor's source is a person between 18 and 69 years old in good health. The chain couples TRBV5-1 to TRBJ2-1; 9 bases agree with TRBD1. The CDR3: CASSGNAGTGFNEQFF. The CDR3 bases that were read are TGCGCCAGCAGCGGGAACGCCGGGACAGGGTTCAATGAG.